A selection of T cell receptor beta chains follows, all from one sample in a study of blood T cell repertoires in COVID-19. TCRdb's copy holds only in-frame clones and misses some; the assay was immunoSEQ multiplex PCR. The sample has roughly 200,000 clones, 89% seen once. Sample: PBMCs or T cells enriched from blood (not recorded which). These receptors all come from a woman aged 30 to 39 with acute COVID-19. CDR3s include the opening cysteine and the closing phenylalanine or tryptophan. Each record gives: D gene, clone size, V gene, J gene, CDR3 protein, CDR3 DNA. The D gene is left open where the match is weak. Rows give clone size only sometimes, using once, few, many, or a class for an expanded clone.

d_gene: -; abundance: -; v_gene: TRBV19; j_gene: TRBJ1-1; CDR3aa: CASSSIGGSGTEAFF; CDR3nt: TGTGCCAGTAGTAGCATCGGAGGGTCGGGCACTGAAGCTTTCTTT
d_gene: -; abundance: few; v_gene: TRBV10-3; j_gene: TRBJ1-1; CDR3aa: CAVQGPMNTEAFF; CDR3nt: TGTGCCGTACAGGGCCCCATGAACACTGAAGCTTTCTTT
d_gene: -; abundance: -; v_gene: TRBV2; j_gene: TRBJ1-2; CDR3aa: CASSEANRNYGYTF; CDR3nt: TGTGCCAGCAGTGAAGCTAACAGGAACTATGGCTACACCTTC
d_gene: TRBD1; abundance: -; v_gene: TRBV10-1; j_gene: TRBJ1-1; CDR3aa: CASSETRPGTGNGEAFF; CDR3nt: TGCGCCAGCAGTGAGACTCGTCCCGGGACAGGGAATGGTGAAGCTTTCTTT
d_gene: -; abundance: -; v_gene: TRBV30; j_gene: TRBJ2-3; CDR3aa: CAWRGGAEHTQYF; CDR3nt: TGTGCCTGGAGGGGTGGGGCGGAACATACGCAGTATTTT
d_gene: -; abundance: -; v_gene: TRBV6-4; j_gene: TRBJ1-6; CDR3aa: CASSVEHTPGFPLHF; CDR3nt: TGTGCCAGCAGTGTTGAACATACCCCTGGCTTTCCCCTCCACTTT
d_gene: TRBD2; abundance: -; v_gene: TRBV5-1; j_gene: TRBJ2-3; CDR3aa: CASNGLAGASDTQYF; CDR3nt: TGCGCCAGCAACGGACTAGCGGGGGCATCAGATACGCAGTATTTT
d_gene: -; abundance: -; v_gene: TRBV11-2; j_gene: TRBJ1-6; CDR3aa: CASSLFGGDSPLHF; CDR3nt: TGTGCCAGCAGCTTATTCGGGGGGGATTCACCCCTCCACTTT
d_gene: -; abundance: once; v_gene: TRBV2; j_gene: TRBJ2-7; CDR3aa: CASSNDRSMNEQYF; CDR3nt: TGTGCCAGCAGTAACGACAGGAGCATGAACGAGCAGTACTTC
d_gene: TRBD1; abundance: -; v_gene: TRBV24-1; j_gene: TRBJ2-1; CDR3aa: CATGGLTGGPYNEQFF; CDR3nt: TGTGCCACCGGGGGGTTGACAGGGGGACCCTACAATGAGCAGTTCTTC
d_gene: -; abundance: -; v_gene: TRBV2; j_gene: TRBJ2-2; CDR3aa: CASSESSALTGELFF; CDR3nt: TGTGCCAGCAGTGAATCCAGTGCCCTCACCGGGGAGCTGTTTTTT
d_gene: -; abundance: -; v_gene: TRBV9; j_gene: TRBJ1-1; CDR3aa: CASSVRRDLNTEAFF; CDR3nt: TGTGCCAGCAGCGTAAGGCGGGATTTGAACACTGAAGCTTTCTTT
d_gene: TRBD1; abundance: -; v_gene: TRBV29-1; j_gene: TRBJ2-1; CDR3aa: CSVSGQGALGEQFF; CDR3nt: TGCAGCGTATCGGGACAGGGGGCCCTGGGGGAGCAGTTCTTC
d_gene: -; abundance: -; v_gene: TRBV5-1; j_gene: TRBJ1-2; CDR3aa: CASSLGVGGYGYTF; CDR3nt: TGCGCCAGCAGCTTGGGCGTCGGGGGGTATGGCTACACCTTC
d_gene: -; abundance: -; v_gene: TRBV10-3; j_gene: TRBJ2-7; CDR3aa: CAISELGEGVRTYEQYF; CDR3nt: TGTGCCATCAGTGAGTTGGGCGAGGGGGTTAGGACCTACGAGCAGTACTTC
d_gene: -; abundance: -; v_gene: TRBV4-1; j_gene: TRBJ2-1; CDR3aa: CASTPGGFYEQFF; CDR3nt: TGCGCCAGCACCCCCGGGGGATTCTATGAGCAGTTCTTC